This T cell receptor beta chain derives from a study of beta chain features in type 1 diabetes. As for the study in general: Patients and healthy donors were similar in age, gender and cell yields. Regarding the study as a whole: Sampled from patients, naive, central memory and Treg TCRB repertoires appeared more similar than those sampled from healthy donors. VDJ junctions from type 1 diabetes patients carried fewer insertions and larger deletions. Type 1 diabetes patients showed a moderate but significant shortening of TCRB CDR3s in all four CD4+ subsets.

Deletions cut 0 bases from V and 0 bases from J, with 13 bases between. Germline V gene sequence: CDR1 SGHDT, CDR2 YYEEEE. This CDR3 spans 16 amino acids. Sequencing targeted expressed TCRB transcripts, as all isolated RNA had been reverse transcribed. The repertoire was sequenced with immunoSEQ multiplex PCR; TCRdb's copy has only in-frame clones and lacks some. The sample contains roughly 730,000 clones, roughly 12% of which appear only once. Points on this clone: What it recognizes is unknown.

CD45RO/CCR7/CD25/CD127/CD95/CD27 sorting isolated CD4+ naive, central memory, regulatory and stem cell-like memory cells. Sequencing was performed on naive CD4+ T cells from blood. The clonotype originates from a man aged 18 to 30 with type 1 diabetes. The V gene is TRBV5-6, the J gene TRBJ2-7, with D possibly TRBD2 on 6 matching bases. In DNA form, the CDR3 reads TGTGCCAGCAGCTTGGCCGGGGTAGCGGACTCCTACGAGCAGTACTTC. It codes for CASSLAGVADSYEQYF.